The clone carrying this TCR beta chain showed up many times. Regarding time point: newly diagnosed GD, antithyroid drugs for less than 3 months. With RNA extracted from PBMCs as input, the TCR library was made. Diagnosing Graves' disease relied on the American Thyroid Association guidelines. The authors drew patients from an endocrinology department in Xi'an, China. The sample originates from a study of regulatory T cells in long-lasting Graves disease. Whole-study context: Freshly diagnosed Graves' patients had used antithyroid drugs for under 3 months.

For TCR beta, libraries came from iRepertoire HTBI primers and Arm-PCR of CDR3 regions. Authors' methods: Detected in the samples were around 59 TRBV and around 15 TRBJ segments. TCRdb fed the multiplex PCR reads into MiXCR, producing one record per CDR3 protein. The V and J calls and clone size come from TCRdb's table, not from the authors' own analysis. Seen here are hundreds of thousands of distinct CDR3 sequences, 18% observed once, and the top ten hold about 40%. The germline CDR1 and CDR2 sequences are SNHLY and FYNNEI. Trimming removed 6 bases from V and 4 bases from J, with 12 bases in between. The CDR3 has 13 amino acids.

The TCR was taken from a female donor with Graves disease. The sample consisted of peripheral blood mononuclear cells (PBMCs), taken at new diagnosis, from a patient treated with antithyroid drugs. V gene TRBV2 combines with J gene TRBJ1-2; D gene unclear. This CDR3 reads CASRNSDGYGYTF. The CDR3 region has the DNA TGTGCCAGCAGAAACAGTGACGGCTATGGCTACACCTTC.